A single sample gave rise to the 27 T cell receptor beta chains below, sequenced in a study of CD8+ T cells in alopecia areata. Sample treatment: oral pan-JAK inhibitor, 5-10 mg twice daily. RNA was extracted and reverse transcribed into cDNA as the sequencing template. Assay used: immunoSEQ multiplex PCR; TCRdb lists only in-frame clones, some missing. The sample lists 60,000 to 85,000 clones; 66% were seen once. Specimen: CD8+ T cells sorted from blood, collected at week 24, from a patient treated with tofacitinib. The receptors were sampled from a human donor with alopecia areata.

The rearrangement uses TRBV7-3 and TRBJ2-3; TRBD1 matches at 7 bases. V gave up 5 bases and J gave up 4 bases; unmatched junction bases: 9. The CDR3 contains 15 residues. Germline CDR1 and CDR2: SGHTA and FQGTGA. DNA of the CDR3: TGTGCCAGCAGCACTGGGACAGCCGCATCAGATACGCAGTATTTT. The encoded protein is CASSTGTAASDTQYF.

The genes are TRBV27 and TRBJ1-5; D remains ambiguous. V was trimmed by 0 bases and J by 3 bases, leaving 12 bases between them. Germline V lookup: CDR1 MNHEY, CDR2 SMNVEV (reference sequence). This CDR3 is built from 16 residues. Here the CDR3 reads CASSLSWGDHNQPQHF. CDR3 bases: TGTGCCAGCAGTTTATCATGGGGAGATCACAATCAGCCCCAGCATTTT.

V usage is TRBV4-3 and J usage is TRBJ2-1; TRBD2 aligns across 9 bases. Germline CDR1 is LGHNA and CDR2 is YSLEER. Trimming took 0 bases from V and 4 from J; bases not matched to a gene: 7. The CDR3 consists of 17 residues. The CDR3 here is CASSQEPSGTLYNEQFF. As DNA, the CDR3 is TGCGCCAGCAGCCAAGAACCTAGCGGGACCCTTTACAATGAGCAGTTCTTC.

The V and J genes are TRBV7-8 and TRBJ2-1, with D perhaps matching TRBD1 or TRBD2 (5 bases each). Germline CDR1 SGHVS, CDR2 FQNEAQ. The CDR3 covers 17 residues. V lost 7 bases to trimming and J lost 0 bases, with 19 bases between them. CDR3: CASNQGPGRSSYNEQFF. The CDR3 nucleotides read TGTGCCAGCAACCAAGGACCGGGACGCAGCTCCTACAATGAGCAGTTCTTC.

Concerning this clone itself: A much larger clone is a single base away; this may be a read error. J is TRBJ2-7 and V is TRBV4-2; no definite D call. Judging by the DNA end, TRBJ2-1 fits better; the J call may be wrong. CDR1 is LGHNA and CDR2 is YNFKEQ in the germline V gene. The CDR3 contains 15 residues. CDR3 in DNA: TGTGCCAGCAGCCAAGTGAGAGTAGAGCCCAATGAGCAGTTCTTC. Residues: CASSQVRVEPNEQFF.

The chain recombines TRBV2 with TRBJ1-1; D possibly corresponds to TRBD1 (5 bases). Germline V gives CDR1 SNHLY, CDR2 FYNNEI. This CDR3 spans 15 amino acids. With 7 bases removed from V and 2 bases from J, the gap between germline ends came to 17 bases. The CDR3 loop reads CASKDGKGLNTEAFF. The CDR3 nucleotides are TGTGCCAGCAAAGATGGGAAGGGGCTTAACACTGAAGCTTTCTTT.

V gene TRBV30 combines with J gene TRBJ2-7; TRBD1 aligns across 9 bases. The J segment lost 4 bases and the V segment lost 2 bases, leaving 6 bases of the junction unmatched. This CDR3 region has 14 residues. CDR1 and CDR2 from the germline V gene are GTSNPN and SVGIG (reference sequence). The CDR3 loop is CAWSTGTGTYEQYF. CDR3 nucleotides: TGTGCCTGGAGTACCGGGACAGGGACATACGAGCAGTACTTC.

This clone was detected only a few times. The V call is TRBV7-9, the J call TRBJ2-5; the D is unclear. The germline CDR1 and CDR2 sequences are SEHNR and FQNEAQ (reference sequence). V was cut by 3 bases and J by 7 bases, with 9 bases left in between. The CDR3 is 12 amino acids. CDR3 loop: CASSFSVGTQYF. CDR3 DNA sequence: TGTGCCAGCAGCTTCAGCGTTGGGACCCAGTACTTC.

In DNA, the CDR3 is TGCAGCGCGCGAGGGACTAGCTCCTACGAGCAGTACTTC. Translation: CSARGTSSYEQYF. The chain uses TRBV29-1 and TRBJ2-7; the match to TRBD2 covers 8 bases. With 7 bases clipped from V and 0 bases from J, the junction kept 5 bases outside the gene matches. The CDR3 extends over 13 amino acids. Germline V gives CDR1 SQVTM, CDR2 ANQGSEA.

The chain is built from TRBV4-1 and TRBJ2-3; TRBD1 aligns across 7 bases. V trimming: 1 base; J trimming: 4 bases; junction bases outside the gene matches: 8. CDR3 size: 16 residues. Germline CDR1 MGHRA, CDR2 YSYEKL. The CDR3 bases are TGCGCCAGCAGCCAAGTCGTAACAGGGGTGTCAGATACGCAGTATTTT. Amino acids: CASSQVVTGVSDTQYF.

This clone was recorded only once. V gene TRBV4-1 combines with J gene TRBJ2-3, with 8 nucleotides matching TRBD2. The junction had 13 bases not matched to a gene; V was cut back by 3 bases and J by 5 bases. CDR1 MGHRA and CDR2 YSYEKL come from the germline V gene. CDR3 size: 17 residues. The CDR3: CASSQRTSGVGEDTQYF. CDR3 DNA: TGCGCCAGCAGCCAGCGAACTAGCGGCGTAGGAGAAGATACGCAGTATTTT.

The chain combines TRBV9 with TRBJ2-1, with no clear D. The V gene lost 3 bases and the J gene lost 4 bases, with 11 bases spanning the gap. The germline V gene encodes CDR1 SGDLS and CDR2 YYNGEE. This CDR3 spans 14 amino acids. CDR3 sequence: CASSARPLYNEQFF. Written as DNA, the CDR3 is TGTGCCAGCAGCGCTAGACCCCTATACAATGAGCAGTTCTTC. Based on the CDR3 plus reference TRBV9 and TRBJ2-1, the full variable domain is DSGVTQTPKHLITATGQRVTLRCSPRSGDLSVYWYQQSLDQGLQFLIQYYNGEERAKGNILERFSAQQFPDLHSELNLSSLELGDSALYFCASSARPLYNEQFFGPGTRLTVL.

This clone was seen once. The chain joins TRBV7-9 to TRBJ2-1; D may be TRBD2 (5 bases). The CDR3 loop spans 15 amino acids. Per the germline V gene, CDR1 is SEHNR and CDR2 is FQNEAQ (reference sequence). V was clipped by 5 bases and J by 4 bases, with 15 bases between them. CDR3 nucleotide sequence: TGTGCCAGCAGCCCCACTAGTATCCTTTACAATGAGCAGTTCTTC. Translated, it gives CASSPTSILYNEQFF.

This rearrangement joins TRBV5-5 to TRBJ2-3; D not resolved. V gave up 4 bases and J gave up 11 bases, with 14 bases separating them. Germline V lookup: CDR1 SGHKS, CDR2 YYEKEE (reference sequence). This CDR3 spans 12 amino acids. The CDR3 DNA reads TGTGCCAGCAGCCACGACCCGCGCTGGCAGTATTTT. The encoded protein is CASSHDPRWQYF.

The gene calls are TRBV7-6 and TRBJ2-7, with 8 bases identical to TRBD2. Germline CDR1 is SGHVS and CDR2 is FNYEAQ. This CDR3 comprises 18 residues. Germline trimming cut 2 bases from V and 4 bases from J; bases unmatched to any gene: 16. This CDR3 reads CASSLPLAEASGGYEQYF. DNA of the CDR3: TGTGCCAGCAGCTTACCACTAGCGGAGGCCTCGGGGGGGTACGAGCAGTACTTC.

The V call is TRBV7-7, the J call TRBJ2-3; possibly TRBD2 for D (6 bases). This CDR3 spans 15 amino acids. Germline V lookup: CDR1 SSHAT, CDR2 FNYEAQ (reference sequence). Trimming cost V 4 bases and J 2 bases, with 13 bases left between them. CDR3 protein: CASSSSGLNTDTQYF. In nucleotides, the CDR3 is TGTGCCAGCAGCTCTTCGGGACTCAACACAGATACGCAGTATTTT. Full variable domain (rest looked up from reference TRBV7-7 and TRBJ2-3): GAGVSQSPRYKVTKRGQDVTLRCDPISSHATLYWYQQALGQGPEFLTYFNYEAQPDKSGLPSDRFSAERPEGSISTLTIQRTEQRDSAMYRCASSSSGLNTDTQYFGPGTRLTVL.

The chain couples TRBV28 to TRBJ2-7; TRBD1 matches at 7 bases. CDR3 length: 15 residues. The V segment lost 10 bases and the J segment 3 bases; nucleotides outside the gene matches: 15. Germline V gives CDR1 MDHEN, CDR2 SYDVKM. The CDR3 is CATLVEGTALYEQYF. The CDR3 nucleotides read TGTGCCACCTTGGTTGAAGGGACAGCTCTCTACGAGCAGTACTTC.

This sequence joins TRBV2 and TRBJ2-5, with TRBD1 as a possible D gene (6 bases). From germline, CDR1 is SNHLY and CDR2 FYNNEI. The V end was cut by 5 bases, the J end by 1 base, with 14 bases between. This CDR3 spans 15 amino acids. The CDR3 region is CASSKEQGIQETQYF. In DNA form, the CDR3 reads TGTGCCAGCAGTAAGGAACAGGGCATCCAAGAGACCCAGTACTTC.

The chain links TRBV29-1 to TRBJ1-2, with TRBD1 matching 7 bases. Trimming at V came to 6 bases and at J to 4 bases, leaving 5 bases not matched to a gene. This CDR3 is built from 12 residues. Germline values: CDR1 SQVTM, CDR2 ANQGSEA. CDR3: CSVTGVIYGYTF. Written as DNA, the CDR3 is TGCAGCGTAACAGGGGTAATCTATGGCTACACCTTC. Variable domain in full (rest from reference TRBV29-1 and TRBJ1-2): SAVISQKPSRDICQRGTSLTIQCQVDSQVTMMFWYRQQPGQSLTLIATANQGSEATYESGFVIDKFPISRPNLTFSTLTVSNMSPEDSSIYLCSVTGVIYGYTFGSGTRLTVV.

The V gene is TRBV27, the J gene TRBJ1-6, with D unresolved. Germline CDR1 reads MNHEY; CDR2 reads SMNVEV (reference sequence). This CDR3 is 12 amino acids long. The V gene lost 6 bases and the J gene lost 1 base, with 1 base spanning the gap. CDR3 bases: TGTGCCAGCAGGTCCTATAATTCACCCCTCCACTTT. It yields the protein CASRSYNSPLHF.

The table lists this clone with a count of one. J is TRBJ2-5 and V is TRBV11-1, with a weak D call TRBD1 (6 bases). There are 14 residues in the CDR3. CDR1 is SGHAT, CDR2 FQDESV, per germline (reference sequence). The germline V and J ends were trimmed by 4 bases and 2 bases, with 11 bases remaining between them. DNA for the CDR3: TGTGCCAGCAGCTATGGGACACCTCAAGAGACCCAGTACTTC. Its translation is CASSYGTPQETQYF. The full variable domain, completed using reference TRBV11-1 and TRBJ2-5, is EAEVAQSPRYKITEKSQAVAFWCDPISGHATLYWYRQILGQGPELLVQFQDESVVDDSQLPKDRFSAERLKGVDSTLKIQPAELGDSAMYLCASSYGTPQETQYFGPGTRLLVL.

The chain employs TRBV4-3 and TRBJ2-7, with D possibly TRBD1 on 5 matching bases. The V gene lost 3 bases and the J gene lost 2 bases, with 11 bases spanning the gap. This CDR3 is 14 amino acids long. Per the germline V gene, CDR1 is LGHNA and CDR2 is YSLEER. The CDR3 nucleotides read TGCGCCAGCAGCCACGCAGGGCCCCCCTACGAGCAGTACTTC. This gives the protein CASSHAGPPYEQYF.

The chain uses TRBV28 and TRBJ2-7; TRBD2 matches 11 bases. Trimming cost V 6 bases and J 0 bases; bases outside gene matches: 4. The V gene's germline CDR1 is MDHEN and CDR2 SYDVKM. This CDR3 is 15 amino acids long. CDR3 nucleotide sequence: TGTGCCAGCAGGGGACTAGCGGAAAGCTCCTACGAGCAGTACTTC. Translated, it gives CASRGLAESSYEQYF.

The chain is built from TRBV28 and TRBJ2-1; TRBD1 agrees at 7 bases. The CDR3 spans 14 residues. Germline lookup yields CDR1 MDHEN and CDR2 SYDVKM. V trimming: 6 bases; J trimming: 5 bases; junction bases outside the gene matches: 7. CDR3 region: CASSPGQENNEQFF. The CDR3 DNA follows: TGTGCCAGCAGCCCCGGACAGGAGAACAATGAGCAGTTCTTC. Full variable domain (missing parts from reference TRBV28 and TRBJ2-1): DVKVTQSSRYLVKRTGEKVFLECVQDMDHENMFWYRQDPGLGLRLIYFSYDVKMKEKGDIPEGYSVSREKKERFSLILESASTNQTSMYLCASSPGQENNEQFFGPGTRLTVL.

The sample holds a few counts of this clone. This chain joins TRBV5-6 and TRBJ2-1; D gene unclear. CDR1 is SGHDT and CDR2 is YYEEEE in the germline V gene. The CDR3 has 12 residues. Trimming took 4 bases from V and 8 from J, leaving 10 bases between them. CDR3 sequence: CASSVQSDEQFF. CDR3 in DNA: TGTGCCAGCAGCGTACAATCCGATGAGCAGTTCTTC.

This clone was found a few times. The chain recombines TRBV6-5 with TRBJ2-7, with TRBD1 matching over 7 bases. The CDR3 is 15 residues long. CDR1 and CDR2 (germline): MNHEY, SVGAGI. V was pared by 2 bases and J by 4 bases, with 8 bases of the junction left unmatched. The CDR3 region is CASSYVTETGYEQYF. Here the CDR3 DNA reads TGTGCCAGCAGTTACGTTACAGAGACAGGGTACGAGCAGTACTTC.

The rearrangement joins TRBV29-1 to TRBJ1-1; a weak D match, TRBD1 (6 bases). Germline V gene sequence: CDR1 SQVTM, CDR2 ANQGSEA. CDR3 length: 14 residues. As DNA, the CDR3 is TGCACAGCCCGAGGTGGCAGGGGAAGCACTGAAGCTTTCTTT. Its translation is CTARGGRGSTEAFF.